This T cell receptor (beta chain) was obtained from a study of T cells after yellow fever vaccination. The 5'RACE template-switching step produced TCR cDNA and added a universal primer site and UMIs. TCRdb called the 5' RACE reads again in MiXCR, with one record for every CDR3 protein. Of around 610,000 distinct CDR3 sequences in the sample, roughly 14% were seen once. This CDR3 is built from 12 residues. Trimming left V 5 bases short and J 8 bases short, with 10 bases between. Germline CDR1 reads MNHEY; CDR2 reads SVGEGT. This clonotype was picked up a small number of times. This rearrangement joins TRBV6-2 or TRBV6-3 to TRBJ1-5; D unclear. The input for sequencing was PBMCs, taken on the day of the yellow fever booster vaccination. The clonotype originates from a man aged 25-45 years who received the YFV17D yellow fever vaccine. In DNA, the CDR3 is TGTGCCAGCAGTCCCCCCTGGGAGCCCCAGCATTTT. This sequence encodes CASSPPWEPQHF.